The 10 T cell receptor beta chains reported below all come from one sample, sequenced in a study of blood T cells in healthy people across ages. Combining a sample-barcoded 5' primer with a J-beta primer mix, a second PCR ran for roughly 7 to 11 cycles. In TCRdb, the 5' RACE reads were re-called with MiXCR into one record per CDR3 protein. The sample yields 800,000 to 950,000 distinct CDR3 sequences, roughly 35% seen once. Sequencing was performed on blood. Receptors originate from a man in his late teens or twenties in good health.

In regard to this clonotype: One junction end does not reproduce the germline sequence, and a read error may be involved. The chain couples TRBV5-5 to TRBJ1-4; D gene unclear. CDR3 length: 11 amino acids. The germline V gene has CDR1 SGHKS and CDR2 YYEKEE (reference sequence). The CDR3 is CANSFDEKLFF. CDR3 coding DNA: TGTGCCAACAGCTTTGATGAAAAACTGTTTTTT.

This clonotype has only a few counts. The CDR3 coding sequence is TGTGCCAGCAGTGACGGGGGCCCCTCTAGATTAAGCTCCTACAATGAGCAGTTCTTC. It yields the protein CASSDGGPSRLSSYNEQFF. The chain employs TRBV2 and TRBJ2-1; D may be TRBD1 or TRBD2 (6 bases each). Per the germline V gene, CDR1 is SNHLY and CDR2 is FYNNEI. The CDR3 extends over 19 amino acids. V gave up 3 bases and J gave up 0 bases, with 21 bases separating them.

In the case of this clonotype: One junction end does not reproduce the germline sequence, and a read error may be involved. The CDR3 DNA follows: TGTGTCAGCAGTTTGGGCAGCCTCTATAGCAATCAGCCCCAGCATTTT. Protein product: CVSSLGSLYSNQPQHF. The V call is TRBV12-3 or TRBV12-4, the J call TRBJ1-5; D is unresolved. The CDR3 covers 16 residues.

The chain is built from TRBV14 and TRBJ2-1, with D perhaps TRBD1 (6 bases). Germline CDR1 SGHDN, CDR2 FVKESK. V lost 0 bases and J lost 10, with 10 bases in between. The length of the CDR3 is 13 residues. This CDR3 is CASSQDGQSEQFF. The CDR3 DNA follows: TGTGCCAGCAGCCAAGATGGACAGAGCGAGCAGTTCTTC. The full variable domain, with the rest looked up from reference TRBV14 and TRBJ2-1, is EAGVTQFPSHSVIEKGQTVTLRCDPISGHDNLYWYRRVMGKEIKFLLHFVKESKQDESGMPNNRFLAERTGGTYSTLKVQPAELEDSGVYFCASSQDGQSEQFFGPGTRLTVL.

This clonotype was seen at least ten times. The CDR3 coding sequence is TGTGCCAGCAGCTTCGCGGACAGGGAGGAGACCCAGTACTTC. Protein sequence: CASSFADREETQYF. V and J are TRBV7-9 and TRBJ2-5; 8 bases map to TRBD1. The CDR3 sequence is 14 residues long. Germline V lookup: CDR1 SEHNR, CDR2 FQNEAQ (reference sequence). The trim removed 3 bases at V and 5 bases at J, leaving 5 bases unmatched.

The sample holds a few counts of this clonotype. This chain uses TRBV7-8 with TRBJ2-7; 10 nucleotides align to TRBD1. This CDR3 comprises 14 residues. CDR1 is SGHVS and CDR2 is FQNEAQ in the germline V gene. The V and J ends lost 5 bases and 3 bases, in that order; junction bases with no gene match: 4. Here the CDR3 reads CASSAGTGDYEQYF. CDR3 coding DNA: TGTGCCAGCAGCGCCGGGACAGGGGACTACGAGCAGTACTTC.

This clonotype occurred a few times. The rearrangement uses TRBV18 and TRBJ2-1; 11 nucleotides align to TRBD1. The CDR3 runs 17 residues. With 1 base clipped from V and 7 bases from J, the junction kept 9 bases outside the gene matches. The germline V gene has CDR1 KGHSH and CDR2 LQKENI. The CDR3, as DNA: TGTGCCAGCTCACCACTAAAAGGGACAGGGGGAATGAATGAGCAGTTCTTC. Amino acid sequence: CASSPLKGTGGMNEQFF.

This clonotype was recorded many times. The chain has TRBV6-6 and TRBJ1-2, with D possibly matching TRBD1 (5 bases). The CDR3 runs 12 residues. The V and J ends lost 6 bases and 7 bases respectively, with 12 bases between them. Germline lookup yields CDR1 MNHNY and CDR2 SVGAGI (reference sequence). The CDR3 sequence: CASRGTVSGYTF. DNA of the CDR3: TGTGCCAGCAGAGGGACGGTCAGTGGCTACACCTTC.

The chain uses TRBV18 and TRBJ2-1; D remains unclear. This CDR3 is built from 13 residues. Germline CDR1 is KGHSH and CDR2 is LQKENI. V lost 3 bases to trimming and J lost 6 bases, with 9 bases between them. CDR3 region: CASSPLASNEQFF. The CDR3 nucleotides read TGTGCCAGCTCACCCCTCGCAAGCAATGAGCAGTTCTTC.

The chain carries TRBV7-2 and TRBJ2-5, with TRBD1 as a possible D gene (6 bases). Germline CDR1 reads SGHTA; CDR2 reads FQGNSA. The CDR3 loop spans 17 amino acids. The V gene lost 2 bases and the J gene lost 11 bases, with 27 bases spanning the gap. The CDR3 loop is CASSLRKGGGWDNEQYF. Here the CDR3 DNA reads TGTGCCAGCAGCTTAAGGAAGGGCGGCGGGTGGGACAATGAGCAGTACTTC.